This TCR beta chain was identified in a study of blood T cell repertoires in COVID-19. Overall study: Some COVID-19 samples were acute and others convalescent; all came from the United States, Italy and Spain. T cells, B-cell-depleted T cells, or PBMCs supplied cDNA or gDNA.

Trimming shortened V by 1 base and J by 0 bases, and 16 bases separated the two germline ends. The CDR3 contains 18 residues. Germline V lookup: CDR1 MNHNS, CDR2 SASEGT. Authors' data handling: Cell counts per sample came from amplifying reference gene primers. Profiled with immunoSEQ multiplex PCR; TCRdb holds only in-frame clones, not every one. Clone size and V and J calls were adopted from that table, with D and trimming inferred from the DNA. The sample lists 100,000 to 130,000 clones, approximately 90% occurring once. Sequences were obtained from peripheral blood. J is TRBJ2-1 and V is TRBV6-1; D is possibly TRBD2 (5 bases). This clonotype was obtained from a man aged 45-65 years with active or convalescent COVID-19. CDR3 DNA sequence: TGTGCCAGCAGTGAAGTCAGCGGCGGCTGGAGCTCCTACAATGAGCAGTTCTTC. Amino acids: CASSEVSGGWSSYNEQFF.